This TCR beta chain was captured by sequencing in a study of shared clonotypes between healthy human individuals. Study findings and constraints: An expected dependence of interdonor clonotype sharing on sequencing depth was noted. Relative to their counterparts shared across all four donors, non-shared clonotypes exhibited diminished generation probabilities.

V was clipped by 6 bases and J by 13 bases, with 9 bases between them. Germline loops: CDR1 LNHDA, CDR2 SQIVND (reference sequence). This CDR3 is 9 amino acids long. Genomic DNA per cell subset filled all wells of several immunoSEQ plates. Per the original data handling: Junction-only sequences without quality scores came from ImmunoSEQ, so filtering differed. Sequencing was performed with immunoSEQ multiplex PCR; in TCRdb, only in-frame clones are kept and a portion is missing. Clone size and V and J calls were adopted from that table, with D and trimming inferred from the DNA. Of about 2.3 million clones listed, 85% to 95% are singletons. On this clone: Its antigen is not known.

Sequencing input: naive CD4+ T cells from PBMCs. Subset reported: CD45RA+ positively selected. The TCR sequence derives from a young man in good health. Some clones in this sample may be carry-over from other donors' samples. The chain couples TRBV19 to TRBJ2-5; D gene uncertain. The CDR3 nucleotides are TGTGCCAGTAGACCCTCAGGGTACTTC. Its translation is CASRPSGYF.